The subject of this entry is one T cell receptor (beta chain). This clonotype has a handful of counts. The specificity of this receptor is unknown. Base qualities are not at hand, and no much larger clone is one base apart. This specimen's treatment or condition label, per the study, means: approximately nine-day PBMC culture with coronavirus spike peptide pools or control peptides (ViraFEST assay). The study used the ViraFEST assay, which expanded antigen-specific T cells with peptide pools and then identified expanded clonotypes by TCR sequencing. Positive SARS-CoV-2 PCR tests in the convalescent patients dated from March to December 2020, before Alpha, Beta and Delta variants emerged in the United States. Each well held millions of PBMCs cultured in IMDM containing roughly 5.4% human AB serum and roughly 9.7 IU/ml IL-2, with 10 ug/ml peptide pools added. Half of the culture medium was replaced with fresh IL-2-containing medium on days 3 and 7. After 9 to 11 days of culture, CD4+ T cells were isolated by negative selection with the EasySep CD4+ T cell isolation kit. Ficoll-Paque Plus gradient centrifugation was used to isolate PBMCs from whole blood, and the isolated PBMCs were then either used fresh or cryopreserved at -140C. In general, triplicate wells were set up for every culture condition.

This sample is drawn from a study of vaccination and CD4 T cells after COVID-19 (dated 2022 in TCRdb). Turning to the overall study: Every convalescent patient had a positive nasal swab PCR test for SARS-CoV-2, with mild disease in 9 or 10 patients and severe disease in one. Post-vaccine blood samples were obtained a median of around 74 days after the second vaccine dose, with a range of roughly 12 to 250 days. Six males and four females were included in the convalescent cohort, with two Hispanic individuals, seven Caucasians, two Asians and one multiracial person represented. Overlapping spike peptide pools from SARS-CoV-2 and from the common cold coronaviruses HCoV-NL63, HCoV-OC43 and HCoV-229E were used as culture stimuli. Post-COVID blood samples from convalescent patients were collected a median of around 100 days after diagnosis, with a range of about 35 to 180 days. Participants received two doses of either the Pfizer-BioNTech BNT162b2 vaccine (n=8) or the Moderna mRNA-1273 vaccine (n=2). In around 9 COVID-19 convalescent patients and several infection-naive healthy vaccine recipients, researchers compared the spike-specific CD4+ TCR repertoire from before mRNA vaccination with the repertoire from after. Control cultures received a CEFX viral epitope pool as the positive control, an HIV-1 Nef peptide pool as the negative control, or no peptide. Findings and caveats that apply to the study as a whole: In convalescent patients, a median around 90% of post-vaccine SARS-CoV-2-reactive clones were detected only after vaccination, suggesting vaccine-specific priming. Although the median number of SARS-CoV-2-reactive clonotypes went up from roughly 23 after infection to some 38 after vaccination, the increase was not significant. Relatively few convalescent patients were included in the study, and early timepoints after natural infection were not analyzed. Of the vaccine-specific clones found in convalescent patients, nearly all (304 of 307) were mono-reactive for SARS-CoV-2 spike instead of being cross-reactive with common cold coronaviruses.

The cysteine opens and the phenylalanine closes a CDR3 of 14 amino acids. Only the CDR3 DNA is retained, 42 bases long and in frame from the first base. Reading the germline V gene gives CDR1 SGHTA and CDR2 FQGNSA. V sheds 4 bases and J sheds 2 bases, leaving 11 bases between their ends. Libraries were prepared through PCR. DNA from cultured CD4+ T cells underwent TCR sequencing with the Oncomine TCR Beta short-read assay at the Johns Hopkins FTIC core. Genomic DNA was extracted from the cultured CD4+ T cells with the QIAamp micro DNA kit. Oncomine TCR Beta libraries from cultured CD4+ T cells were pooled using unique dual indexes and sequenced on an Illumina iSeq 100. The study's own analysis went as follows. Non-productive sequences were removed, and CDR3s not starting with C, not ending with F or W, or shorter than 7 amino acids were discarded. The MANAFEST web application was used to identify antigen-specific clonotypes by comparing peptide-stimulated wells against reference wells and other culture wells. An FDR below 0.05, an odds ratio above 5, and a productive frequency above 0.1% in at least two of three replicate wells were required for clones to be considered positive. Cross-reactive clonotypes were defined as significantly expanded in both SARS-CoV-2 spike wells and at least one common cold coronavirus spike condition. Using R version 3.6.1, CDR3 homology was evaluated through Levenshtein distances (stringdist) along with unrooted phylogenetic trees (ape). Using fastp trimming at Q25 and MiXCR clonotype assembly, TCRdb reanalyzed the public sequencing data and kept in-frame beta chains. CDR3 protein duplicates are merged, each entry listing the most common genes and DNA. In this record, the V and J calls reflect TCRdb's handling and not the investigators' own analysis. The sample table records some 13,000 distinct CDR3 sequences; roughly three fifths of these occur just once. The ten largest clones take up about an eighth of the sample.

The source is a human donor who had recovered from COVID-19. Material for sequencing was CD4+ T cells from blood, cultured in vitro. The chain employs TRBV7-2 and TRBJ2-5; the D match is possibly TRBD1 or TRBD2, with 5 bases aligned in each. CDR3 protein: CASSSLEGQETQYF. The nucleotide sequence is TGTGCCAGCAGCTCCCTCGAGGGGCAAGAGACCCAGTACTTC.